The 21 T cell receptor beta chains listed next were all sequenced from one sample in a study of T cell changes during pregnancy in multiple sclerosis. Sequenced by immunoSEQ multiplex PCR; TCRdb stores in-frame clones only, minus some. This sample has about 46,000 clones, with about 93% found just once. The material sequenced was CD4+ T cells from peripheral blood mononuclear cells, taken after pregnancy. All receptors derive from a female donor with multiple sclerosis, enrolled in a pregnancy study.

V is TRBV10-1 and J is TRBJ2-2, with D uncertain. The ends were cut back, 0 bases at V and 6 bases at J, with 14 bases in the middle. Germline V gives CDR1 WNHNN, CDR2 SYGVQD (reference sequence). This CDR3 has 16 amino acids. CDR3 in DNA: TGCGCCAGCAGTGAGTCTGGTCGTTCAGTCGCCGGGGAGCTGTTTTTT. Translation: CASSESGRSVAGELFF.

The chain carries TRBV6-1 and TRBJ2-4; D unresolved. CDR1 and CDR2 from the germline V gene are MNHNS and SASEGT. The V end lost 4 bases, the J end lost 0 bases, and 13 bases lay between the germline ends. The CDR3 contains 16 residues. In nucleotides, the CDR3 is TGTGCCAGCAGTGGTATTACAGCTTTAGCCAAAAACATTCAGTACTTC. This sequence encodes CASSGITALAKNIQYF.

This clone was recorded only once. The genes are TRBV28 and TRBJ2-3, with D perhaps matching TRBD2 (5 bases). The germline CDR1 and CDR2 sequences are MDHEN and SYDVKM. V was shortened by 7 bases and J by 12 bases, with 14 bases between the two germline ends. The CDR3 loop spans 11 amino acids. Here the CDR3 DNA reads TGTGCCAGCAACGGAAGAGGGTACCAGTATTTT. It yields the protein CASNGRGYQYF. The entire variable domain, with the rest obtained from reference TRBV28 and TRBJ2-3, is as follows: DVKVTQSSRYLVKRTGEKVFLECVQDMDHENMFWYRQDPGLGLRLIYFSYDVKMKEKGDIPEGYSVSREKKERFSLILESASTNQTSMYLCASNGRGYQYFGPGTRLTVL.

V usage is TRBV27 and J usage is TRBJ1-5; D remains ambiguous. The CDR3 consists of 13 residues. Per the germline V gene, CDR1 is MNHEY and CDR2 is SMNVEV (reference sequence). Trimming took off 2 bases at V and 5 bases at J, with 7 bases between the two ends. The CDR3 loop reads CASSLAGHQPQHF. CDR3 bases: TGTGCCAGCAGTTTAGCAGGTCATCAGCCCCAGCATTTT.

This chain connects TRBV5-4 to TRBJ1-1; 7 nucleotides align to TRBD1. V lost 4 bases, J lost 5 bases, and 5 bases stayed unmatched. Germline V gene lookup returns CDR1 SGHNT and CDR2 YYREEE (reference sequence). The CDR3 is 13 amino acids. The CDR3 reads CASSGGQWTEAFF. DNA of the CDR3: TGTGCCAGCAGCGGGGGACAGTGGACTGAAGCTTTCTTT.

The V and J genes are TRBV5-8 and TRBJ2-1, with D possibly TRBD2 on 5 matching bases. CDR3 length: 15 amino acids. V was trimmed by 3 bases and J by 8 bases, leaving 18 bases between them. Per germline, CDR1 SGHTS and CDR2 YDEGEE. The CDR3 reads CASSSPFGNQYEQFF. Written as DNA, the CDR3 is TGTGCCAGCAGCTCCCCTTTCGGGAATCAGTATGAGCAGTTCTTC.

The rearrangement uses TRBV19 and TRBJ2-2, with D perhaps matching TRBD2 (6 bases). The V and J ends lost 5 bases and 2 bases respectively, with 18 bases between them. Germline CDR1 LNHDA, CDR2 SQIVND (reference sequence). The CDR3 consists of 17 residues. CDR3 loop: CASSALGTGENTGELFF. CDR3 DNA sequence: TGTGCCAGTAGTGCCCTCGGGACGGGGGAAAACACCGGGGAGCTGTTTTTT. The full variable domain, in which reference TRBV19 and TRBJ2-2 provide the parts outside the CDR3, is DGGITQSPKYLFRKEGQNVTLSCEQNLNHDAMYWYRQDPGQGLRLIYYSQIVNDFQKGDIAEGYSVSREKKESFPLTVTSAQKNPTAFYLCASSALGTGENTGELFFGEGSRLTVL.

J is TRBJ2-1 and V is TRBV29-1; D possibly corresponds to TRBD2 (5 bases). The germline V and J ends were trimmed by 7 bases and 8 bases, with 21 bases remaining between them. Germline values: CDR1 SQVTM, CDR2 ANQGSEA. CDR3 length equals 14 residues. This CDR3 is CSAVDYGRSDEQFF. In nucleotides, the CDR3 is TGCAGCGCGGTAGACTACGGCAGGAGCGATGAGCAGTTCTTC.

The gene calls are TRBV27 and TRBJ2-5, with a tentative D call TRBD1 (6 bases). This CDR3 has 16 amino acids. Trimming shortened V by 2 bases and J by 2 bases, and 15 bases separated the two germline ends. Looked up from germline, CDR1 is MNHEY and CDR2 is SMNVEV (reference sequence). The CDR3 protein is CASSLLSAGVQETQYF. The CDR3 DNA reads as TGTGCCAGCAGTTTACTCTCTGCAGGGGTTCAAGAGACCCAGTACTTC.

V usage is TRBV4-3 and J usage is TRBJ2-1; 13 positions match TRBD2. Germline values: CDR1 LGHNA, CDR2 YSLEER. There are 16 residues in the CDR3. J was trimmed by 8 bases and V by 4 bases; bases with no gene match: 8. This CDR3 is CASSRGLAGVLDEQFF. The CDR3 DNA is TGCGCCAGCAGCCGCGGACTAGCGGGAGTTTTAGATGAGCAGTTCTTC.

This rearrangement joins TRBV18 to TRBJ2-5; 11 nucleotides match TRBD2. After removal of 1 base from V and 1 base from J, the junction contained 5 bases not matched to a gene. The CDR3 loop spans 17 amino acids. Germline values: CDR1 KGHSH, CDR2 LQKENI. The CDR3: CASSPRLAGLVQETQYF. CDR3 DNA sequence: TGTGCCAGCTCACCACGACTAGCGGGATTAGTCCAAGAGACCCAGTACTTC.

This chain joins TRBV5-4 and TRBJ2-7; a weak D match, TRBD1 (5 bases). The CDR3 is made up of 13 amino acids. CDR1 SGHNT and CDR2 YYREEE come from the germline V gene (reference sequence). Trimming took 1 base from V and 5 from J, leaving 10 bases between them. CDR3 in amino acids: CASSLPGPHEQYF. In DNA, the CDR3 is TGTGCCAGCAGCTTGCCAGGGCCCCACGAGCAGTACTTC.

V is TRBV6-1 and J is TRBJ1-3; D ambiguous. Trimming shortened V by 7 bases and J by 0 bases, and 13 bases separated the two germline ends. CDR1 is MNHNS and CDR2 is SASEGT in the germline V gene. CDR3 length equals 15 residues. CDR3: CASNPLSISGNTIYF. The CDR3 DNA reads as TGTGCCAGCAACCCATTGAGTATCTCTGGAAACACCATATATTTT.

The rearrangement uses TRBV6-5 and TRBJ2-7, with 7 positions matching TRBD2. Germline V gene lookup returns CDR1 MNHEY and CDR2 SVGAGI. The CDR3 contains 15 residues. V shed 0 bases and J 3 bases; nucleotides not matched to a gene: 5. CDR3 DNA sequence: TGTGCCAGCAGTTACTCGACACTAGCGTTCTACGAGCAGTACTTC. This gives the protein CASSYSTLAFYEQYF.

The chain has TRBV5-1 and TRBJ1-1; D unclear. Trimming shortened V by 5 bases and J by 3 bases, and 8 bases separated the two germline ends. The germline CDR1 and CDR2 sequences are SGHRS and YFSETQ. The CDR3 sequence is 12 residues long. The CDR3 nucleotides read TGCGCCAGCAGTTTTCGGGACACTGAAGCTTTCTTT. Translating gives CASSFRDTEAFF.

Only one count was recorded for this clone. The V gene is TRBV9, the J gene TRBJ2-5; D is possibly TRBD1 (5 bases). The CDR3 runs to 17 residues. V was trimmed by 3 bases and J by 1 base, leaving 19 bases between them. CDR1 is SGDLS and CDR2 is YYNGEE in the germline V gene. CDR3 region: CASSAYLGQGPQETQYF. Here the CDR3 DNA reads TGTGCCAGCAGCGCCTACCTGGGGCAGGGTCCCCAAGAGACCCAGTACTTC.

The chain couples TRBV6-4 to TRBJ2-2; D gene unclear. V shed 4 bases and J shed 5 bases, with 11 bases lying between them. The CDR3 consists of 14 residues. Germline loops: CDR1 MRHNA, CDR2 SNTAGT. The CDR3 loop is CASSALVGTGELFF. DNA of the CDR3: TGTGCCAGCAGTGCGCTAGTCGGAACCGGGGAGCTGTTTTTT.

The V and J genes are TRBV5-5 and TRBJ2-5, with D hard to call. V dropped 1 base and J dropped 5 bases, with 12 bases sitting between them. Germline assignment: CDR1 SGHKS and CDR2 YYEKEE (reference sequence). The length of the CDR3 is 14 residues. The CDR3 sequence: CASSLPRERETQYF. DNA of the CDR3: TGTGCCAGCAGCTTGCCTAGAGAACGGGAGACCCAGTACTTC. The variable domain in full, completed from reference TRBV5-5 and TRBJ2-5, reads DAGVTQSPTHLIKTRGQQVTLRCSPISGHKSVSWYQQVLGQGPQFIFQYYEKEERGRGNFPDRFSARQFPNYSSELNVNALLLGDSALYLCASSLPRERETQYFGPGTRLLVL.

The V gene is TRBV15, the J gene TRBJ2-7; D remains unclear. Trimming removed 5 bases from V and 2 bases from J, with 16 bases in between. The CDR3 has 15 amino acids. Germline V gene lookup returns CDR1 LNHNV and CDR2 YYDKDF (reference sequence). The CDR3, as DNA: TGTGCCACCAGCGTAGGCCGAGGTGGAACCTACGAGCAGTACTTC. It encodes CATSVGRGGTYEQYF.

V is TRBV29-1 and J is TRBJ1-6; D remains ambiguous. Germline CDR1 reads SQVTM; CDR2 reads ANQGSEA. The CDR3 length is 13 residues. V shed 5 bases and J shed 4 bases, with 9 bases lying between them. CDR3 in amino acids: CSVRGTYNSPLHF. CDR3 DNA sequence: TGCAGCGTTAGAGGAACGTATAATTCACCCCTCCACTTT.

V is TRBV7-2 and J is TRBJ2-7, with TRBD2 matching 10 bases. CDR3 length equals 14 residues. Germline CDR1 SGHTA, CDR2 FQGNSA. After removal of 2 bases from V and 7 bases from J, the junction contained 5 bases not matched to a gene. The CDR3 reads CASSLKGLAREQYF. CDR3 nucleotide sequence: TGTGCCAGCAGCTTAAAGGGACTAGCGAGAGAGCAGTACTTC.